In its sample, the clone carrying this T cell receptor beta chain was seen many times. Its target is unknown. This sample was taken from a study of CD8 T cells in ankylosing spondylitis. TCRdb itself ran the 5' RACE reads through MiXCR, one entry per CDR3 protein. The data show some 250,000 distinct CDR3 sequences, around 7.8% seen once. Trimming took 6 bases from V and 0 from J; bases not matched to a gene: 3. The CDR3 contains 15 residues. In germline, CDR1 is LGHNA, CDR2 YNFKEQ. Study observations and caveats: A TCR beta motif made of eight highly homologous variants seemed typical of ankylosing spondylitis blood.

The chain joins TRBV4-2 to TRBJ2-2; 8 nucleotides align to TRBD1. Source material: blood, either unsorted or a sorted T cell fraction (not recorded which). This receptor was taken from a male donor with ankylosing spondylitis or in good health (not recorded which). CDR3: CASRLDRANTGELFF. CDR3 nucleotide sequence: TGTGCCAGCAGACTGGACAGGGCGAACACCGGGGAGCTGTTTTTT.